This TCR beta chain was identified in a study of human T cells and chemical hapten exposure. Time point specified: patch test 1, 2 weeks after DPC sensitization. Treatment described: therapeutic diphenylcyclopropenone sensitization with weekly scalp DPC. The V gene lost 7 bases and the J gene lost 2 bases, with 10 bases spanning the gap. The CDR3 covers 13 residues. The germline V gene has CDR1 MNHEY and CDR2 SVGAGI. TCRdb re-analysed the RACE reads in MiXCR, keeping a single row per CDR3 protein. Of just under 350,000 distinct CDR3 sequences listed, under 9% were seen once; the top ten hold around 8.2%.

V and J are TRBV6-5 and TRBJ2-3; TRBD1 is a possible D gene (5 bases). Specimen: whole blood, collected in connection with sensitization to the hapten diphenylcyclopropenone (DPC). The source of this sequence is a woman in her late teens or twenties with alopecia areata. Some clones in this sample may be carry-over from other donors' samples. CDR3 amino acids: CASTRAVTDTQYF. The CDR3 DNA reads as TGTGCCAGCACCAGGGCCGTCACAGATACGCAGTATTTT.